A selection of T cell receptor beta chains follows, all from one sample in a study of CD8 T cells in ankylosing spondylitis. Each CDR3 protein gets one entry after TCRdb re-called the 5' RACE reads with MiXCR. The table has around 6,800 distinct CDR3 sequences, approximately 7.7% seen once. Sequencing input: blood, either unsorted or a sorted T cell fraction (not recorded which). The receptors here all came from a male donor with ankylosing spondylitis or in good health (not recorded which). CDR3s include the opening cysteine and the closing phenylalanine or tryptophan. The order of the fields is J gene, D gene, V gene, clone size, CDR3 DNA, CDR3 protein. The D gene is left open where the match is weak. Clone size appears in some rows only: once, few, many, or a class for an expanded clone.

TRBJ2-4,.,TRBV9,medium-sized,TGTGCCAGCGGAGGCCGTGACATTCAGTACTTC,CASGGRDIQYF
TRBJ1-2,TRBD1,TRBV9,many,TGTGCCAGCAGTGGTCAGGGACAGGGATTTACAAACTATGGCTACACCTTC,CASSGQGQGFTNYGYTF
TRBJ2-2,.,TRBV9,large,TGTGCCAGCAGCGTAGCCCCCGGGGAGCTGTTTTTT,CASSVAPGELFF
TRBJ2-1,TRBD2,TRBV9,.,TGTGCCAGCAGCGAGGGACTAGCCAACAATGAGCAGTTCTTC,CASSEGLANNEQFF
TRBJ1-4,.,TRBV9,.,TGTGCCAGCAGCCCAAGCGGAGGTACTAATGAAAAACTGTTTTTT,CASSPSGGTNEKLFF
TRBJ2-1,.,TRBV9,few,TGTGCCAGCAGCGTAAGGGACTCTTACAATGAGCAGTTCTTC,CASSVRDSYNEQFF
TRBJ2-2,TRBD1,TRBV9,.,TGTGCCAGCAGCCCAAGACAGGGGGCCGGGGAGCTGTTTTTT,CASSPRQGAGELFF
TRBJ2-1,.,TRBV9,many,TGTGCCAGCAGCGTAGTAGGTCGGACGAGCTCCTACAATGAGCAGTTCTTC,CASSVVGRTSSYNEQFF
TRBJ2-5,TRBD1,TRBV9,medium-sized,TGTGCCAGCAGCGGACAGGGGAGAGAGACCCAGTACTTC,CASSGQGRETQYF
TRBJ1-3,.,TRBV9,many,TGTGCCAGCAGCGTCACAGAATACTCTGGAAACACCATATATTTT,CASSVTEYSGNTIYF
TRBJ2-2,.,TRBV9,.,TGTGCCAGCAGCTCCCAACCTTTTCCCACCGGGGAGCTGTTTTTT,CASSSQPFPTGELFF
TRBJ2-1,.,TRBV9,few,TGTGCCAGCGGATTGTCCTCGGGCTACCGGAATGAGCAGTTCTTC,CASGLSSGYRNEQFF
TRBJ2-1,.,TRBV9,many,TGTGCCAGCAGCGGAGGACAGGAGGGGCAGTTCTTC,CASSGGQEGQFF
TRBJ1-2,.,TRBV9,many,TGTGCCAGCAGCGTAGGGACAGATGGCTACACCTTC,CASSVGTDGYTF
TRBJ1-2,.,TRBV9,many,TGTGCCAGCAGCGTGACACCCTATGGCTACACCTTC,CASSVTPYGYTF
TRBJ1-5,.,TRBV9,many,TGTGCCAGCAGCGTAGGTGGGGGGGCCAATCAGCCCCAGCATTTT,CASSVGGGANQPQHF
TRBJ2-1,TRBD2,TRBV9,many,TGTGCCAGCAGCCACGGACTAGCGGGAGGGAGCTCCTACAATGAGCAGTTCTTC,CASSHGLAGGSSYNEQFF
TRBJ2-1,TRBD1,TRBV9,many,TGTGCCAGCAGCGTTTCCGGACAGGGCTACAATGAGCAGTTCTTC,CASSVSGQGYNEQFF
TRBJ2-1,TRBD2,TRBV9,few,TGTGCCAGCAGCGTAGGGGGTAGCGGGGGGAAGAATGAGCAGTTCTTC,CASSVGGSGGKNEQFF
TRBJ2-1,TRBD2,TRBV9,few,TGTGCCAGCAGCGTAGATGGCGGGGGGGTAGGGTACAATGAGCAGTTCTTC,CASSVDGGGVGYNEQFF
TRBJ2-2,.,TRBV9,many,TGTGCCAGCAGCCCACCATACCCTAACACCGGGGAGCTGTTTTTT,CASSPPYPNTGELFF
TRBJ2-1,TRBD2,TRBV9,.,TGTGCCAGCAGCGTAGAGGTTAGCGGGAGTCTATCCTACAATGAGCAGTTCTTC,CASSVEVSGSLSYNEQFF
TRBJ2-1,.,TRBV9,many,TGTGCCAGCAGCGTAGGGGCAGGGAACAATGAGCAGTTCTTC,CASSVGAGNNEQFF
TRBJ2-1,TRBD2,TRBV9,medium-sized,TGTGCCAGCAGCGCAGTCTGGGGTAGCGGGGCAAACAATGAGCAGTTCTTC,CASSAVWGSGANNEQFF
TRBJ2-1,TRBD2,TRBV9,medium-sized,TGTGCCAGCAGTATAGCGGGAAGCTCCTACAATGAGCAGTTCTTC,CASSIAGSSYNEQFF
TRBJ2-1,.,TRBV9,many,TGTGCCAGCAGCGTATGGGGCGGGAATGAGCAGTTCTTC,CASSVWGGNEQFF
TRBJ2-5,.,TRBV21-1,few,TGTGCCAGCAGCACGGTGCGGGAGACCCAGTACTTC,CASSTVRETQYF
TRBJ1-1,.,TRBV9,medium-sized,TGTGCCAGCAGCGCAAAGACAGATATGAACACTGAAGCTTTCTTT,CASSAKTDMNTEAFF
TRBJ2-3,.,TRBV9,.,TGTGCCAGCAGCCCGTCAGGGGGGAGCACAGATACGCAGTATTTT,CASSPSGGSTDTQYF
TRBJ2-1,TRBD1,TRBV9,medium-sized,TGTGCCAGCAGCGGTGGGACAGGCAATGAGCAGTTCTTC,CASSGGTGNEQFF
TRBJ2-1,TRBD2,TRBV9,few,TGTGCCAGCAGCGAGACTAGCGGGAGTTTCAATGAGCAGTTCTTC,CASSETSGSFNEQFF
TRBJ2-1,TRBD2,TRBV9,many,TGTGCCAGCAGCCTCGGACTAGCGGGCAATGAGCAGTTCTTC,CASSLGLAGNEQFF
TRBJ2-1,TRBD2,TRBV9,many,TGTGCCAGCAGCGTACTAGCGGGAGGGGTTAATGAGCAGTTCTTC,CASSVLAGGVNEQFF
TRBJ1-1,.,TRBV9,.,TGTGCCAGCAGCGTAGAGTCCGGGGTCGGCACTGAAGCTTTCTTT,CASSVESGVGTEAFF
TRBJ2-4,.,TRBV9,.,TGTGCCAGCAGCCCCCGCGCGACGGGGGTAAAAAACATTCAGTACTTC,CASSPRATGVKNIQYF
TRBJ2-6,.,TRBV9,.,TGTGCCAGCAGCGTAGGCTTCAGGGCTGGGGCCAACGTCCTGACTTTC,CASSVGFRAGANVLTF
TRBJ2-1,.,TRBV9,.,TGTGCCAGCAGCGTAGGAGGCGCGATCTATGAGCAGTTCTTC,CASSVGGAIYEQFF
TRBJ1-1,.,TRBV9,.,TGTGCCAGCAGCCCATGGGGGGGGGACACTGAAGCTTTCTTT,CASSPWGGDTEAFF
TRBJ2-5,.,TRBV9,.,TGTGCCAGCAGCGTAGACGGACAGAAAGAGACCCAGTACTTC,CASSVDGQKETQYF
TRBJ2-1,TRBD2,TRBV9,many,TGTGCCAGCAGCGTGGCGGGGGTCTCGAATGAGCAGTTCTTC,CASSVAGVSNEQFF
TRBJ2-1,TRBD1,TRBV9,many,TGTGCCAGCAGCGACCATCCGGGACAGGCTTTCAATGAGCAGTTCTTC,CASSDHPGQAFNEQFF
TRBJ2-1,.,TRBV9,.,TGTGCCAGCAGCGTAGGGGCAGCTTACTACAATGAGCAGTTCTTC,CASSVGAAYYNEQFF
TRBJ2-6,.,TRBV9,many,TGTGCCAGCAGCGTAGGGGGGTTAAGGTCTGGGGCCAACGTCCTGACTTTC,CASSVGGLRSGANVLTF
TRBJ2-3,.,TRBV9,many,TGTGCCAGCAGCCCCCCGGGACTCACCACAGATACGCAGTATTTT,CASSPPGLTTDTQYF
TRBJ1-2,TRBD1,TRBV9,medium-sized,TGTGCCAGCAGCTCCCGGGACAGGGGGTCCTATGGCTACACCTTC,CASSSRDRGSYGYTF
TRBJ2-2,.,TRBV9,.,TGTGCCAGCAGCGTAGATACAGCCTTCACCGGGGAGCTGTTTTTT,CASSVDTAFTGELFF
TRBJ2-3,.,TRBV9,many,TGTGCCAGCAGCGTAGAGGGCGGGAGCACAGATACGCAGTATTTT,CASSVEGGSTDTQYF
TRBJ2-2,.,TRBV9,.,TGTGCCAGCAGCGTAGGAGAGTGGGAGAGCGGGGAGCTGTTTTTT,CASSVGEWESGELFF
TRBJ2-3,.,TRBV21-1,few,TGTGCCAGCAGCAAAGTGGTGCGAGGCACAGATACGCAGTATTTT,CASSKVVRGTDTQYF
TRBJ2-3,.,TRBV9,medium-sized,TGTGCCAGCAGCGCACGAGGAGGCACAGATACGCAGTATTTT,CASSARGGTDTQYF
TRBJ2-5,.,TRBV9,many,TGTGCCAGCAGCCTAAGGTGGCCGGGCGAGACCCAGTACTTC,CASSLRWPGETQYF
TRBJ2-3,.,TRBV9,few,TGTGCCAGCAGCGTAGACGACCTGGGGACCAGGGAAGGTACGCAGTATTTT,CASSVDDLGTREGTQYF
TRBJ1-6,.,TRBV9,many,TGTGCCAGCAGCTCCCACCAGGCAGATTATAATTCACCCCTCCACTTT,CASSSHQADYNSPLHF
TRBJ1-1,.,TRBV9,medium-sized,TGTGCCAGCAGCGTAGGGACATCCTTATCCGAAGCTTTCTTT,CASSVGTSLSEAFF
TRBJ1-1,.,TRBV9,many,TGTGCCAGCAGCGTAGAGGGCAGAGGGGACACTGAAGCTTTCTTT,CASSVEGRGDTEAFF